The 31 T cell receptor beta chains presented below share a single source sample, sequenced in a study of cytomegalovirus exposure and HLA in healthy donors. The PCR ran on 60 Vbeta and 13 Jbeta primers. This table comes from immunoSEQ multiplex PCR, and its TCRdb copy is limited to in-frame clones, with some not included. The data show fewer than 200,000 clones, around 80% seen once. Sequencing was performed on PBMCs. Source of these receptors: a middle-aged man in good health and CMV-seronegative.

The chain employs TRBV7-6 and TRBJ2-1; 15 bases line up with TRBD2. The CDR3 is 17 amino acids. V shed 1 base, J shed 6 bases, and the junction held 4 bases outside the gene matches. CDR1 and CDR2 (germline): SGHVS, FNYEAQ. The CDR3 DNA is TGTGCCAGCAGCTTAGGGACTAGCGGGAGGGTTTCCAATGAGCAGTTCTTC. Its protein product is CASSLGTSGRVSNEQFF.

A single count supports this clone. The sample carries other DNA sequences with the same CDR3. J is TRBJ1-1 and V is TRBV7-8, with 10 bases aligning to TRBD1. Germline CDR1 and CDR2: SGHVS and FQNEAQ. The V segment lost 5 bases and the J segment 4 bases; nucleotides outside the gene matches: 7. The length of the CDR3 is 15 residues. The CDR3 loop reads CASSPGTGVGTEAFF. The CDR3 nucleotides read TGTGCCAGCAGCCCGGGGACAGGGGTAGGCACTGAAGCTTTCTTT. Filled out from reference TRBV7-8 and TRBJ1-1, the complete variable domain reads GAGVSQSPRYKVAKRGQDVALRCDPISGHVSLFWYQQALGQGPEFLTYFQNEAQLDKSGLPSDRFFAERPEGSVSTLKIQRTQQEDSAVYLCASSPGTGVGTEAFFGQGTRLTVV.

The chain joins TRBV6-4 to TRBJ2-1; D might be TRBD1 (5 bases). Trimming cost V 0 bases and J 5 bases, with 5 bases left between them. CDR1 and CDR2 (germline): MRHNA, SNTAGT. CDR3 size: 13 residues. This CDR3 is CASSDSGDNEQFF. The CDR3 nucleotides are TGTGCCAGCAGTGACTCAGGGGACAATGAGCAGTTCTTC.

This clone was observed once. The chain is built from TRBV6-6 and TRBJ2-7; 8 bases align to TRBD2. Germline assignment: CDR1 MNHNY and CDR2 SVGAGI (reference sequence). Unmatched junction bases numbered 7, after V lost 6 bases and J lost 3 bases. The CDR3 covers 14 residues. CDR3 amino acids: CASRGREALYEQYF. CDR3 sequence (DNA): TGTGCCAGCAGGGGGCGGGAGGCTCTCTACGAGCAGTACTTC.

The chain employs TRBV6-1 and TRBJ2-1; D is possibly TRBD1 (5 bases). Germline V gene lookup returns CDR1 MNHNS and CDR2 SASEGT. Trimming pared 5 bases from V and 4 bases from J, leaving 12 bases between. This CDR3 has 14 residues. DNA of the CDR3: TGTGCCAGCAGTTATGCCAGGGATTACAATGAGCAGTTCTTC. Translated: CASSYARDYNEQFF.

This clone was observed a handful of times. The J gene is TRBJ2-1, the V gene TRBV28; D gene ambiguous. Trimming cost V 3 bases and J 5 bases, with 14 bases left between them. Germline lookup yields CDR1 MDHEN and CDR2 SYDVKM. There are 15 residues in the CDR3. The CDR3 DNA follows: TGTGCCAGCAGTTTTTTGGGTCGGGTGGACAATGAGCAGTTCTTC. This gives the protein CASSFLGRVDNEQFF.

The CDR3 coding sequence is TGTGCCATCAGGGGACAGGGTGGGATCTCTGGAAACACCATATATTTT. It yields the protein CAIRGQGGISGNTIYF. The rearrangement links TRBV10-3 to TRBJ1-3, with 9 bases lining up with TRBD1. The CDR3 is 16 amino acids. Germline trimming cut 6 bases from V and 0 bases from J; bases unmatched to any gene: 6. Germline CDR1 reads ENHRY; CDR2 reads SYGVKD.

The chain links TRBV5-4 to TRBJ2-1, with 7 nucleotides matching TRBD2. Germline-derived CDR1 and CDR2 are SGHNT and YYREEE (reference sequence). The CDR3 consists of 13 residues. V lost 0 bases to trimming and J lost 11 bases; unmatched junction nucleotides: 5. The CDR3, as DNA: TGTGCCAGCAGCTTGGGGAAGACTAGCCAGCAGTTCTTC. It codes for CASSLGKTSQQFF.

The V call is TRBV11-2, the J call TRBJ2-1, with 8 bases lining up with TRBD2. Germline CDR1 SGHAT, CDR2 FQNNGV. After removal of 6 bases from V and 7 bases from J, the junction contained 5 bases not matched to a gene. The CDR3 covers 13 residues. The CDR3 bases are TGTGCCAGCAGACAAGGACTAGCTAATGAGCAGTTCTTC. Translating it yields CASRQGLANEQFF.

The chain uses TRBV6-1 and TRBJ2-1; D remains ambiguous. The V end lost 4 bases, the J end lost 0 bases, and 10 bases lay between the germline ends. The CDR3 length is 15 residues. Germline CDR1 reads MNHNS; CDR2 reads SASEGT. The CDR3: CASSGAPVSYNEQFF. Here the CDR3 DNA reads TGTGCCAGCAGTGGGGCCCCGGTCTCCTACAATGAGCAGTTCTTC.

The gene calls are TRBV19 and TRBJ2-3; 8 nucleotides align to TRBD1. The length of the CDR3 is 14 residues. V dropped 6 bases and J dropped 6; count of bases not matched to a gene: 8. CDR1 is LNHDA and CDR2 is SQIVND in the germline V gene (reference sequence). The CDR3 coding sequence is TGTGCCAGTAGGGACAGGGCCCTTTTGGATACGCAGTATTTT. It translates to CASRDRALLDTQYF.

The rearrangement uses TRBV5-1 and TRBJ2-1; 7 bases align to TRBD2. The CDR3 is 15 residues long. After removal of 4 bases from V and 6 bases from J, the junction contained 10 bases not matched to a gene. Germline V CDR1 and CDR2: SGHRS, YFSETQ. CDR3 bases: TGCGCCAGCAGCAGGAGCGGGGACGCATTCAATGAGCAGTTCTTC. Its protein is CASSRSGDAFNEQFF.

In its sample, this clone was seen once. Sequence at one end of the junction differs from germline and may be a read error. The chain joins TRBV7-8 to TRBJ2-5; 7 bases fit TRBD1. The CDR3 has 15 residues. The germline V gene has CDR1 SGHVS and CDR2 FQNEAQ. Written as DNA, the CDR3 is TGTGCCAGCAGTTTAGACCAGGGGGACAAAGAGACCCAGTACTTC. Amino acid sequence: CASSLDQGDKETQYF.

The chain employs TRBV28 and TRBJ1-5; a weak D match, TRBD1 (6 bases). This CDR3 region has 15 residues. Looked up from germline, CDR1 is MDHEN and CDR2 is SYDVKM. V lost 5 bases to trimming and J lost 6 bases, with 17 bases between them. The CDR3 sequence is CASSTGSGVLQPQHF. The CDR3 DNA reads TGTGCCAGCAGTACGGGTTCAGGGGTTCTTCAGCCCCAGCATTTT.

The genes are TRBV6-1 and TRBJ1-5; 10 positions agree with TRBD1. The CDR3 loop spans 17 amino acids. V lost 4 bases, J lost 2 bases, and 8 bases stayed unmatched. Germline-derived CDR1 and CDR2 are MNHNS and SASEGT. The CDR3 bases are TGTGCCAGCAGTGGACGGACAGGGGGTGGTGGCAATCAGCCCCAGCATTTT. This codes for CASSGRTGGGGNQPQHF.

This chain joins TRBV19 and TRBJ2-5; 15 bases align to TRBD2. Germline loops: CDR1 LNHDA, CDR2 SQIVND (reference sequence). V gave up 6 bases and J gave up 2 bases; unmatched junction bases: 4. This CDR3 comprises 16 residues. As DNA, the CDR3 is TGTGCCAGTAGCAGGACTAGCGGGAGGGCACAAGAGACCCAGTACTTC. The encoded protein is CASSRTSGRAQETQYF.

This clone was picked up one time. The J gene is TRBJ2-7, the V gene TRBV10-2, with 9 bases matching TRBD2. The V and J ends lost 7 bases and 2 bases, in that order; junction bases with no gene match: 6. This CDR3 is built from 14 residues. Germline assignment: CDR1 WSHSY and CDR2 SAAADI. The CDR3, as DNA: TGCGCCAGCATGCCGGCTAGCGGGACCTACGAGCAGTACTTC. It translates to CASMPASGTYEQYF.

The chain has TRBV19 and TRBJ2-3; 12 nucleotides line up with TRBD2. CDR3 length equals 15 residues. The V gene end was trimmed by 6 bases and the J gene end by 5 bases; junction bases not matched to a gene: 6. Germline CDR1 is LNHDA and CDR2 is SQIVND (reference sequence). This chain's CDR3 is CASSLLAGGIDTQYF. The CDR3 DNA follows: TGTGCCAGTAGCCTACTAGCGGGAGGAATAGATACGCAGTATTTT.

The chain is built from TRBV5-1 and TRBJ2-7; 9 bases fit TRBD2. Germline assignment: CDR1 SGHRS and CDR2 YFSETQ. The CDR3 covers 14 residues. V was pared by 3 bases and J by 7 bases, with 8 bases of the junction left unmatched. The CDR3 sequence is CASSSPGLAGEQYF. The CDR3 region has the DNA TGCGCCAGCAGCTCTCCGGGACTAGCCGGAGAGCAGTACTTC.

This chain joins TRBV11-2 and TRBJ1-5; 8 bases are shared with TRBD1. The CDR3 covers 14 residues. CDR1 and CDR2 from the germline V gene are SGHAT and FQNNGV. Trimming at V came to 3 bases and at J to 4 bases, leaving 2 bases not matched to a gene. CDR3 sequence: CASSLDRANQPQHF. The CDR3 region has the DNA TGTGCCAGCAGCTTGGACAGGGCTAATCAGCCCCAGCATTTT.

This chain links TRBV5-1 with TRBJ2-3; D gene uncertain. Trimming stripped 5 bases from V and 4 bases from J, with 14 bases between. The germline CDR1 and CDR2 sequences are SGHRS and YFSETQ. The CDR3 spans 14 residues. In DNA, the CDR3 is TGCGCCAGCAGGTCCTGGGCAGGCCCAGATACGCAGTATTTT. This encodes CASRSWAGPDTQYF.

The sample holds a few counts of this clone. The chain uses TRBV5-1 and TRBJ2-7, with 7 positions matching TRBD1. The V gene's germline CDR1 is SGHRS and CDR2 YFSETQ. V lost 3 bases and J lost 1; bases outside the gene matches: 4. The CDR3 sequence is 14 residues long. The chain's CDR3 is CASSSRQGSYEQYF. The CDR3 DNA reads as TGCGCCAGCAGCTCTAGACAGGGTTCCTACGAGCAGTACTTC. The full variable domain, in which reference TRBV5-1 and TRBJ2-7 provide the parts outside the CDR3, is KAGVTQTPRYLIKTRGQQVTLSCSPISGHRSVSWYQQTPGQGLQFLFEYFSETQRNKGNFPGRFSGRQFSNSRSEMNVSTLELGDSALYLCASSSRQGSYEQYFGPGTRLTVT.

This clone turned up a few times. V usage is TRBV2 and J usage is TRBJ2-1; D uncertain. Trimming stripped 7 bases from V and 3 bases from J, with 7 bases between. Germline values: CDR1 SNHLY, CDR2 FYNNEI. The CDR3 has 12 amino acids. The CDR3 DNA reads TGTGCCAGCACTACGGTCTACAATGAGCAGTTCTTC. The encoded protein is CASTTVYNEQFF.

The rearrangement links TRBV27 to TRBJ1-1, with 7 bases fitting TRBD1. The CDR3 is 15 amino acids. Looked up from germline, CDR1 is MNHEY and CDR2 is SMNVEV (reference sequence). V lost 5 bases to trimming and J lost 1 base; unmatched junction nucleotides: 7. CDR3 DNA: TGTGCCAGCAGTCCTATGACAGGGTGGAACACTGAAGCTTTCTTT. This encodes CASSPMTGWNTEAFF.

This clone was detected only a few times. The rearrangement uses TRBV7-8 and TRBJ2-3, with a possible D match to TRBD1 (5 bases). The germline V and J ends were trimmed by 5 bases and 0 bases, with 15 bases remaining between them. The V gene's germline CDR1 is SGHVS and CDR2 FQNEAQ. The CDR3 sequence is 16 residues long. As DNA, the CDR3 is TGTGCCAGCAGCCCAGGGCCTGCAGGGAGCACAGATACGCAGTATTTT. Translation: CASSPGPAGSTDTQYF.

CDR3 sequence: CASSLGGTYNEQFF. Here the CDR3 DNA reads TGTGCCAGCAGTTTAGGCGGGACCTACAATGAGCAGTTCTTC. This chain uses TRBV27 with TRBJ2-1; tentative D call: TRBD2 (6 bases). The CDR3 length is 14 residues. Germline V gene data show CDR1 as MNHEY and CDR2 as SMNVEV (reference sequence). V was shortened by 2 bases and J by 2 bases, with 7 bases between the two germline ends.

The CDR3 loop is CATSRYRQGAIYEQYF. Here the CDR3 DNA reads TGTGCCACCAGCAGATATCGACAGGGGGCGATATACGAGCAGTACTTC. This rearrangement joins TRBV15 to TRBJ2-7; 10 bases fit TRBD1. After removal of 2 bases from V and 4 bases from J, the junction contained 8 bases not matched to a gene. In germline, CDR1 is LNHNV, CDR2 YYDKDF (reference sequence). The CDR3 consists of 16 residues.

This clone was counted only a few times. At one of its ends the junction is not consistent with the germline gene, which may arise from a read error. The rearrangement links TRBV7-9 to TRBJ2-7, with 11 bases aligning to TRBD2. Germline V lookup: CDR1 SEHNR, CDR2 FQNEAQ (reference sequence). The CDR3 consists of 18 residues. The CDR3 sequence is CSSSPPGTSGHYTYEQYF. The DNA of the CDR3 is TGTTCCAGCAGTCCCCCCGGGACTAGCGGCCACTATACCTACGAGCAGTACTTC.

This clone showed up just once. This chain joins TRBV6-6 and TRBJ2-7, with 9 bases fitting TRBD1. Germline V gene lookup returns CDR1 MNHNY and CDR2 SVGAGI (reference sequence). CDR3 length: 15 amino acids. The trim removed 6 bases at V and 4 bases at J, leaving 10 bases unmatched. DNA of the CDR3: TGTGCCAGCAGCACCGGGGGACAGGGCTCGTACGAGCAGTACTTC. This gives the protein CASSTGGQGSYEQYF.

The chain links TRBV28 to TRBJ1-1; possible D gene TRBD1, 6 bases. Germline V gene sequence: CDR1 MDHEN, CDR2 SYDVKM. There are 13 residues in the CDR3. Between the trimmed V and J ends, which lost 2 bases and 7 bases, there was a span of 11 bases. The CDR3 region is CASSLAGQFEAFF. The CDR3 nucleotides are TGTGCCAGCAGTTTAGCCGGACAGTTTGAAGCTTTCTTT.

This clone was detected once. This rearrangement joins TRBV5-8 to TRBJ2-5, with 7 bases identical to TRBD1. With V trimmed by 2 bases and J by 9 bases, 10 bases remained unmatched. Germline V gene sequence: CDR1 SGHTS, CDR2 YDEGEE. This CDR3 contains 14 residues. CDR3 residues: CASSFDRAGKSQYF. The DNA of the CDR3 is TGTGCCAGCAGCTTCGACAGGGCCGGGAAGTCCCAGTACTTC. The full variable domain, rest sourced from reference TRBV5-8 and TRBJ2-5, is EAGVTQSPTHLIKTRGQQATLRCSPISGHTSVYWYQQALGLGLQFLLWYDEGEERNRGNFPPRFSGRQFPNYSSELNVNALELEDSALYLCASSFDRAGKSQYFGPGTRLLVL.